The present T cell receptor (beta chain) was sequenced within a study of human CD8 memory T cell subsets. Study-level findings and limits: Of all T cell receptor chains, just the beta chains were sequenced in this study. T cells showing similarly high diversity were the stem-like memory and precursor exhausted cells, not the effector memory cells.

As for this clonotype: The antigen remains unidentified.

Enrichment of total CD8+ T cells was achieved using negative magnetic separation. By UMI-labeled 5' RACE, the TCR beta libraries were made. TCRdb re-analyzed the 5' RACE reads; it lists each CDR3 protein once, without DNA. The sample table sets out under 14,000 distinct CDR3 sequences. This CDR3 is built from 12 residues. Germline lookup yields CDR1 MNHNY and CDR2 SVGAGI (reference sequence). This chain joins TRBV6-6 and TRBJ2-3. The sequencing sample was made of CD8+ T cells from PBMCs. This receptor was taken from a human donor in good health. CDR3 amino acids: CASSYSEDTQYF.